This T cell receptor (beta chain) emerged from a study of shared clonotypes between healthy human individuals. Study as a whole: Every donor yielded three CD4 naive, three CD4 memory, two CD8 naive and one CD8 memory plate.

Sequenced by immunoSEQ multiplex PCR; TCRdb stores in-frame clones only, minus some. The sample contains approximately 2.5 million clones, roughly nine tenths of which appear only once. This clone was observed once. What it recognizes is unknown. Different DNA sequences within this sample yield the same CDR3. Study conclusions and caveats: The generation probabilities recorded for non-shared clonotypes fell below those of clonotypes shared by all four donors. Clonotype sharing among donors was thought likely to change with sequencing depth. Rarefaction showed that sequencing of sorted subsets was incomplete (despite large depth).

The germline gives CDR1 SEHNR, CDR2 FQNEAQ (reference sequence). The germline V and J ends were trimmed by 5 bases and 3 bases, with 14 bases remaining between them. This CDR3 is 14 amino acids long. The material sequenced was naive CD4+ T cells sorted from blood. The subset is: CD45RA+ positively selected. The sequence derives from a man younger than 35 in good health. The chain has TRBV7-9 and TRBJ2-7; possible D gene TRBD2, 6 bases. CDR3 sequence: CASSRSGTDYEQYF. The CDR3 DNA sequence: TGTGCCAGCAGCCGTTCCGGGACTGACTACGAGCAGTACTTC. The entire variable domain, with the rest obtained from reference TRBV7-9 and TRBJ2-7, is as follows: DTGVSQNPRHKITKRGQNVTFRCDPISEHNRLYWYRQTLGQGPEFLTYFQNEAQLEKSRLLSDRFSAERPKGSFSTLEIQRTEQGDSAMYLCASSRSGTDYEQYFGPGTRLTVT.